Described below is a single T cell receptor beta chain sequence and its context. The target antigen is unknown. This sample stems from a study of cytomegalovirus exposure and HLA in healthy donors. Study outcomes and limitations: HLA restriction was apparent for most CMV-associated TCR beta chains in a later analysis.

PCR primers comprised 60 Vbeta and 13 Jbeta primers. The repertoire was sequenced with immunoSEQ multiplex PCR; TCRdb's copy has only in-frame clones and lacks some. The table lists 150,000 to 200,000 clones, around 82% of them singletons. CDR1 and CDR2 from the germline V gene are SQVTM and ANQGSEA. This CDR3 is built from 12 residues. Trimming pared 7 bases from V and 7 bases from J, leaving 13 bases between. The source material was PBMCs. The J gene is TRBJ1-4, the V gene TRBV29-1, with D perhaps TRBD1 (5 bases). This receptor was taken from a man aged 55-75 years in good health and CMV-seronegative. DNA of the CDR3: TGCAGCGCCGGGACTCTAGGTGAAAAACTGTTTTTT. This translates into CSAGTLGEKLFF.